The next 4 T cell receptor beta chains were all read from a single sample in a study of control samples from healthy donors and cancer patients. Some clones are missing from TCRdb's copy, which holds only in-frame ones; the method was immunoSEQ multiplex PCR. The sample shows about 140,000 clones, roughly nine tenths of them seen only once. Sample: blood. Every receptor here comes from a man younger than 30 in good health.

The chain combines TRBV6-4 with TRBJ1-1; TRBD1 agrees at 9 bases. Germline V gene data show CDR1 as MRHNA and CDR2 as SNTAGT. Trimming cost V 1 base and J 0 bases; bases outside gene matches: 9. The CDR3 is made up of 18 amino acids. This CDR3 is CASSDFGQGTYLNTEAFF. The CDR3 DNA follows: TGTGCCAGCAGTGACTTCGGACAGGGGACCTACTTGAACACTGAAGCTTTCTTT.

This clone is a singleton in its sample. This chain joins TRBV5-1 and TRBJ2-3; 11 positions match TRBD2. Looked up from germline, CDR1 is SGHRS and CDR2 is YFSETQ. The CDR3 extends over 16 amino acids. V lost 0 bases to trimming and J lost 7 bases; unmatched junction nucleotides: 7. CDR3 residues: CASSLALAGGRNTQYF. In nucleotides, the CDR3 is TGCGCCAGCAGCTTGGCTTTAGCGGGGGGGAGGAATACGCAGTATTTT.

The rearrangement uses TRBV6-5 and TRBJ2-7; no clear D. The CDR3 is 13 residues long. Germline V lookup: CDR1 MNHEY, CDR2 SVGAGI. V lost 6 bases and J 3 bases, leaving 12 bases between the germline ends. CDR3 in amino acids: CASRPSIYYEQYF. For the CDR3, the DNA is TGTGCCAGCAGACCCTCGATTTACTACGAGCAGTACTTC.

This chain uses TRBV29-1 with TRBJ1-1, with a weak D call TRBD1 (5 bases). This CDR3 region has 15 residues. Germline-derived CDR1 and CDR2 are SQVTM and ANQGSEA. Trimming stripped 6 bases from V and 0 bases from J, with 17 bases between. CDR3 residues: CSVASGAAMNTEAFF. CDR3 in DNA: TGCAGCGTCGCTAGCGGGGCAGCGATGAACACTGAAGCTTTCTTT.